The T cell receptor beta chain described here comes from a study of blood T cell repertoires in COVID-19. Methods used by the authors: Using reference gene primer amplification, nucleated cell counts were estimated. Repertoires were generated with immunoSEQ multiplex PCR, while TCRdb's copy carries only in-frame clones and drops some. D and trimming were read from the DNA, whereas the V and J calls and clone size are those reported in that table. The sample has approximately 260,000 clones; about 90% are singletons. CDR3 size: 13 residues. Germline CDR1 and CDR2: KGHSH and LQKENI. The ends were cut back, 6 bases at V and 5 bases at J, with 13 bases in the middle.

J is TRBJ1-1 and V is TRBV18, with unresolved D. The TCR originated in a woman between 55 and 75 years old who had recovered from COVID-19. The source material was PBMCs or T cells enriched from blood (not recorded which). The CDR3 loop is CASSPREITEAFF. The CDR3 DNA follows: TGTGCCAGCTCCCCTCGGGAGATTACTGAAGCTTTCTTT.